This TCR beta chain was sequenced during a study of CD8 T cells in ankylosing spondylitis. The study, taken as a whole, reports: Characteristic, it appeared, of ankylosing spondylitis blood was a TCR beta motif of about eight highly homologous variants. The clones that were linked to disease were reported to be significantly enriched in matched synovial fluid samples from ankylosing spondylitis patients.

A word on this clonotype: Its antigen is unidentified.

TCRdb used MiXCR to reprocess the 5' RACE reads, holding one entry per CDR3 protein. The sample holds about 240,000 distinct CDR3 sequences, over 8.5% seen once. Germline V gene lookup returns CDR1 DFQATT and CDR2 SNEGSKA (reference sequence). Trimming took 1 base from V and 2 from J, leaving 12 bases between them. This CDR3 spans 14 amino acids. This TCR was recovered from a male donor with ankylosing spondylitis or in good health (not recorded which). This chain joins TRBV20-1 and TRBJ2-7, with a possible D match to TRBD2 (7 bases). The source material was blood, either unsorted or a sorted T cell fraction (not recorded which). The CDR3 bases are TGCAGTGCTAGAGCCGGGGGGCGGACCTACGAGCAGTACTTC. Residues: CSARAGGRTYEQYF.